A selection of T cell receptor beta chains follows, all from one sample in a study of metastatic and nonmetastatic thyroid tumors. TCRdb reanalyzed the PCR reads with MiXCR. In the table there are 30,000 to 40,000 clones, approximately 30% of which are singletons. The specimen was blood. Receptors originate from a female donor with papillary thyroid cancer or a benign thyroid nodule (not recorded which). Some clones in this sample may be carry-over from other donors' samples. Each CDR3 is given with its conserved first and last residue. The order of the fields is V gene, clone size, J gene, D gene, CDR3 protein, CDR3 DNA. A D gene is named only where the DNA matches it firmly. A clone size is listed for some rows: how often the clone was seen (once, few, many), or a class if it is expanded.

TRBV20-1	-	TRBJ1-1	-	CSATDTTTVNTEAFF	TGCAGTGCTACCGACACGACGACGGTGAACACTGAAGCTTTCTTT
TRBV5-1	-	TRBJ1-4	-	CASSLTGPQDPSEKLFF	TGCGCCAGCAGCCTGACAGGTCCTCAAGACCCAAGTGAAAAACTGTTTTTT
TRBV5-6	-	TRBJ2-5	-	CASSLNGIQETQYF	TGTGCCAGCAGCTTAAACGGTATCCAAGAGACCCAGTACTTC
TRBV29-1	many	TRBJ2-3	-	CSVRALTDTQYF	TGCAGCGTTCGGGCCCTCACAGATACGCAGTATTTT
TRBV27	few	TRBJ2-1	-	CASSLSWSSHNEQFF	TGTGCCAGCAGTTTATCCTGGTCTAGCCACAATGAGCAGTTCTTC
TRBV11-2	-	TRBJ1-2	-	CASSLVLGHELGGYTF	TGTGCTAGCAGCCTGGTATTGGGACACGAACTTGGCGGCTACACCTTC
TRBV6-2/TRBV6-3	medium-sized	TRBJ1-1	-	CASSWSGAEAFF	TGTGCCAGCAGTTGGTCCGGGGCTGAAGCTTTCTTT
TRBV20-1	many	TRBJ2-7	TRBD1	CSAVTGDGSYEQYF	TGCAGTGCTGTGACAGGGGACGGCTCCTACGAGCAGTACTTC
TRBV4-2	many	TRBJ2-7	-	CASSQDGAYEQYF	TGTGCCAGCAGCCAAGACGGAGCGTACGAGCAGTACTTC
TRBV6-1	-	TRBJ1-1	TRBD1	CASTRGTGGTEAFF	TGTGCCAGCACCAGGGGGACTGGTGGCACTGAAGCTTTCTTT
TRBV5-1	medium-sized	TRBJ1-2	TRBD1	CASSLAVDPGQGAYGYTF	TGCGCCAGCAGCTTGGCCGTGGACCCGGGACAGGGTGCCTATGGCTACACCTTC
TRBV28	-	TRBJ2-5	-	CASRWAPEGETQYF	TGTGCCAGCAGATGGGCCCCCGAGGGAGAGACCCAGTACTTC
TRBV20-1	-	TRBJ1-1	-	CSARGQGLRAFF	TGCAGTGCTAGAGGCCAGGGACTTCGAGCTTTCTTT